The 2 T cell receptor beta chains below all came from one sample that was sequenced in a study of cytomegalovirus exposure and HLA in healthy donors. This PCR relied on a set of 60 Vbeta primers and 13 Jbeta primers. Assay: immunoSEQ multiplex PCR; the TCRdb copy retains only in-frame clones and omits some. This repertoire comprises about 84,000 clones; its ten largest clones make up about 0.61%. The sample taken for sequencing was PBMCs. The receptors shown here come from a man over 45 in good health and CMV-seronegative.

This chain links TRBV9 with TRBJ2-2; D is perhaps TRBD2 (6 bases). This CDR3 has 16 amino acids. The germline V gene encodes CDR1 SGDLS and CDR2 YYNGEE. Trimming took 0 bases from V and 2 from J, leaving 11 bases between them. Here the CDR3 reads CASSVARGPNTGELFF. The CDR3 DNA follows: TGTGCCAGCAGCGTAGCGCGGGGACCCAACACCGGGGAGCTGTTTTTT.

J is TRBJ2-2 and V is TRBV19, with 7 bases that match TRBD1. CDR3 length: 13 residues. CDR1 and CDR2 from the germline V gene are LNHDA and SQIVND (reference sequence). The ends lost 6 bases at V and 6 bases at J; junction bases unmatched: 4. The CDR3 sequence: CASSLDRAGELFF. DNA for the CDR3: TGTGCCAGTAGCCTAGACAGGGCCGGGGAGCTGTTTTTT. The variable domain in full, completed from reference TRBV19 and TRBJ2-2, reads DGGITQSPKYLFRKEGQNVTLSCEQNLNHDAMYWYRQDPGQGLRLIYYSQIVNDFQKGDIAEGYSVSREKKESFPLTVTSAQKNPTAFYLCASSLDRAGELFFGEGSRLTVL.